A selection of T cell receptor beta chains follows, all from one sample in a study of shared clonotypes between healthy human individuals. Assay used: immunoSEQ multiplex PCR; TCRdb lists only in-frame clones, some missing. This table has hundreds of thousands of clones, roughly four fifths appearing once. The material sequenced was PBMCs. The receptor source for this set is a woman aged 40 to 55 in good health. Some clones in this sample may be carry-over from other donors' samples. Each CDR3 is given with its conserved first and last residue. A D gene is named only where the DNA matches it firmly. Clone size is shown for a subset of rows, as once, few, many or a class of expanded clone.

j_call d_call clone_size v_call cdr3_aa cdr3_nt
TRBJ1-1 . . TRBV30 CAWSVRSFPGMNTEAFF TGTGCCTGGAGTGTACGGTCTTTTCCAGGGATGAACACTGAAGCTTTCTTT
TRBJ2-7 TRBD2 . TRBV19 CASSVIAGGTSYEQYF TGTGCCAGTAGTGTGATAGCGGGAGGAACCTCCTACGAGCAGTACTTC
TRBJ1-5 . . TRBV4-3 CASSQDHPRSNQPQHF TGCGCCAGCAGCCAAGATCACCCCAGAAGCAATCAGCCCCAGCATTTT
TRBJ2-2 . . TRBV28 CASSSGWLGSYTGELFF TGTGCCAGCAGTTCTGGGTGGTTGGGGAGTTACACCGGGGAGCTGTTTTTT
TRBJ1-4 . . TRBV7-8 CASSLGHLPKGTENEKLFF TGTGCCAGCAGCTTAGGACACTTGCCTAAAGGGACGGAGAATGAAAAACTGTTTTTT
TRBJ2-5 . . TRBV10-3 CAISEDQRETQYF TGTGCCATCAGTGAAGATCAGCGGGAGACCCAGTACTTC
TRBJ2-5 . many TRBV10-2 CAGGGSKETQYF TGCGCTGGCGGAGGAAGCAAAGAGACCCAGTACTTC
TRBJ1-2 TRBD1 once TRBV30 CAWSAGQGYGYTF TGTGCCTGGAGCGCTGGACAGGGGTATGGCTACACCTTC
TRBJ2-1 . . TRBV10-2 CASSEQGYNEQFF TGCGCCAGCAGTGAACAGGGCTACAATGAGCAGTTCTTC
TRBJ2-5 . . TRBV7-3 CASSLNPGSGRETQYF TGTGCCAGCAGCTTAAATCCAGGGAGCGGGCGAGAGACCCAGTACTTC
TRBJ2-1 . . TRBV28 CASSPVGGHNEQFF TGTGCCAGCAGCCCCGTCGGGGGCCACAATGAGCAGTTCTTC
TRBJ1-4 TRBD1 . TRBV5-1 CASSLGQGMANEKLFF TGCGCCAGCAGCTTGGGACAGGGTATGGCTAATGAAAAACTGTTTTTT